Shown below are 17 T cell receptor beta chains from a single sample sequenced in a study of identical twins. TCRdb reprocessed the 5' RACE reads via MiXCR and lists one record per CDR3 protein. The sample lists approximately 1.8 million distinct CDR3 sequences, roughly 35% occurring once. Sequencing was performed on cord blood. All receptors derive from a newborn girl in good health.

This chain joins TRBV11-2 and TRBJ2-7, with TRBD2 matching over 12 bases. CDR1 is SGHAT and CDR2 is FQNNGV in the germline V gene. V was pared by 0 bases and J by 7 bases, with 10 bases of the junction left unmatched. The CDR3 runs 17 residues. The CDR3 DNA reads TGTGCCAGCAGCTTAGAACGACTAGCGGGGGCTTACAATGAGCAGTACTTC. The encoded protein is CASSLERLAGAYNEQYF.

This chain connects TRBV5-1 to TRBJ2-4; TRBD1 might be the D (5 bases). The DNA end is a closer match to TRBJ2-7, so the J assignment may be wrong. Looked up from germline, CDR1 is SGHRS and CDR2 is YFSETQ. The CDR3 contains 14 residues. The CDR3: CASSLMAGHDEQYF. CDR3 in DNA: TGCGCCAGCAGCTTGATGGCAGGGCACGACGAGCAGTACTTC.

The chain couples TRBV20-1 to TRBJ2-5, with D tentatively TRBD1 (6 bases). The length of the CDR3 is 12 residues. Per germline, CDR1 DFQATT and CDR2 SNEGSKA (reference sequence). Trimming pared 5 bases from V and 4 bases from J, leaving 11 bases between. The CDR3 region has the DNA TGCAGTGCTTCGACAGGAGGAGAGACCCAGTACTTC. This translates into CSASTGGETQYF.

This chain links TRBV20-1 with TRBJ2-5; D might be TRBD2 (5 bases). This CDR3 is built from 14 residues. Trimming cost V 3 bases and J 0 bases, with 11 bases left between them. Germline V CDR1 and CDR2: DFQATT, SNEGSKA (reference sequence). The CDR3 DNA reads as TGCAGTGCTAGGTGGCGGGCGTACCAAGAGACCCAGTACTTC. Protein product: CSARWRAYQETQYF.

The gene calls are TRBV11-2 and TRBJ2-3; D unclear. The V gene's germline CDR1 is SGHAT and CDR2 FQNNGV. Trimming left V 0 bases short and J 4 bases short, with 8 bases between. The CDR3 runs 14 residues. CDR3 residues: CASSLEVGPDTQYF. The DNA for the CDR3 is TGTGCCAGCAGCTTAGAGGTCGGGCCAGATACGCAGTATTTT. Variable domain in full (rest from reference TRBV11-2 and TRBJ2-3): EAGVAQSPRYKIIEKRQSVAFWCNPISGHATLYWYQQILGQGPKLLIQFQNNGVVDDSQLPKDRFSAERLKGVDSTLKIQPAKLEDSAVYLCASSLEVGPDTQYFGPGTRLTVL.

J is TRBJ2-3 and V is TRBV5-1, with TRBD2 identical over 8 bases. The CDR3 contains 13 residues. Trimming removed 6 bases from V and 6 bases from J; junction bases left unmatched: 6. In germline, CDR1 is SGHRS, CDR2 YFSETQ. CDR3 nucleotide sequence: TGCGCCAGCATTGGTAGCGGGGCGGATACGCAGTATTTT. Protein: CASIGSGADTQYF.

In its sample, this clonotype was seen a few times. The rearrangement links TRBV11-2 to TRBJ2-3, with D tentatively TRBD1 (5 bases). This CDR3 is built from 18 residues. In germline, CDR1 is SGHAT, CDR2 FQNNGV. Deletions cut 1 base from V and 0 bases from J, with 17 bases between. CDR3 nucleotide sequence: TGTGCCAGCAGCTTAGTAGGGGTAACCCGTCGTAGCACAGATACGCAGTATTTT. The encoded protein is CASSLVGVTRRSTDTQYF.

This clonotype was seen repeatedly, ten times or more. The CDR3 protein is CASSQEMGGGHSYEQYF. CDR3 nucleotides: TGTGCCAGCAGCCAAGAAATGGGCGGGGGACACTCCTACGAGCAGTACTTC. The rearrangement uses TRBV3-1 and TRBJ2-7; tentatively, D is TRBD2 (7 bases). Germline-derived CDR1 and CDR2 are LGHDT and YNNKEL (reference sequence). Trimming removed 0 bases from V and 0 bases from J, with 15 bases in between. This CDR3 is built from 17 residues.

This clonotype has only a few counts. The CDR3 nucleotides are TGCAGTGCTGCAACAGGGGAAACAGATACGCAGTATTTT. It specifies CSAATGETDTQYF. The rearrangement joins TRBV20-1 to TRBJ2-3, with TRBD1 identical over 7 bases. The CDR3 length is 13 residues. Germline V gene sequence: CDR1 DFQATT, CDR2 SNEGSKA (reference sequence). The V and J ends lost 5 bases and 3 bases, in that order; junction bases with no gene match: 5.

A single count supports this clonotype. The chain couples TRBV7-9 to TRBJ2-1; 12 bases are shared with TRBD2. The CDR3 spans 15 residues. CDR1 is SEHNR and CDR2 is FQNEAQ in the germline V gene (reference sequence). Unmatched junction bases numbered 7, after V lost 6 bases and J lost 7 bases. The CDR3 DNA reads as TGTGCCAGCAGACTTAGACTAGCGGGAGTAAATGAGCAGTTCTTC. Its translation is CASRLRLAGVNEQFF.

Details on this clonotype: This may come from a read error, since a much larger clone is one base off. The V gene is TRBV28, the J gene TRBJ2-3; D is possibly TRBD1 (7 bases). This CDR3 contains 14 residues. Germline loops: CDR1 MDHEN, CDR2 SYDVKM. CDR3 loop: CASSRREWTGTQYF. The CDR3 DNA sequence: TGTGCCAGCAGTAGGAGGGAGTGGACAGGTACGCAGTATTTT.

This clonotype was seen a few times. The chain joins TRBV7-2 to TRBJ2-4; D may be TRBD2 (5 bases). The length of the CDR3 is 13 residues. Trimming shortened V by 1 base and J by 8 bases, and 9 bases separated the two germline ends. Germline assignment: CDR1 SGHTA and CDR2 FQGNSA. CDR3 bases: TGTGCCAGCAGCTTAGGCCCCGGGGACATTCAGTACTTC. This codes for CASSLGPGDIQYF.

The rearrangement links TRBV19 to TRBJ1-1; D is unclear. V lost 7 bases and J lost 3, with 12 bases in between. Per germline, CDR1 LNHDA and CDR2 SQIVND (reference sequence). The CDR3 has 13 amino acids. In DNA form, the CDR3 reads TGTGCCAGTACAACCGCGGAGTACACTGAAGCTTTCTTT. Residues: CASTTAEYTEAFF.

This clonotype occurred a few times. The chain employs TRBV20-1 and TRBJ2-3; 7 bases agree with TRBD2. In germline, CDR1 is DFQATT, CDR2 SNEGSKA (reference sequence). With V trimmed by 2 bases and J by 2 bases, 7 bases remained unmatched. This CDR3 has 15 amino acids. The CDR3, as DNA: TGCAGTGCTAGAAGGGCTAGCGGTGACACAGATACGCAGTATTTT. Its translation: CSARRASGDTDTQYF.

The chain recombines TRBV7-2 with TRBJ1-1; D gene uncertain. The germline V gene encodes CDR1 SGHTA and CDR2 FQGNSA. There are 15 residues in the CDR3. V lost 5 bases, J lost 1 base, and 14 bases lay in between. CDR3 in DNA: TGTGCCAGCAGCCGAAGTTTGATCCAGAACACTGAAGCTTTCTTT. This gives the protein CASSRSLIQNTEAFF.

On this clonotype itself: The germline gene is not matched at one end of the junction; a read error may be the cause. The chain uses TRBV9 and TRBJ1-2, with D hard to call. The V gene's germline CDR1 is SGDLS and CDR2 YYNGEE. This CDR3 comprises 12 residues. Written as DNA, the CDR3 is TGTGCCAGCAGAGTAGCGGGGTATGGCTACACCTTC. Encoded protein: CASRVAGYGYTF.

With respect to this clonotype: Given a much more abundant clone one base away, this may be a read error. The chain has TRBV7-9 and TRBJ2-5; possibly TRBD2 for D (6 bases). Trimming cost V 5 bases and J 1 base, with 17 bases left between them. CDR3 size: 16 residues. Germline V gives CDR1 SEHNR, CDR2 FQNEAQ (reference sequence). CDR3 nucleotide sequence: TGTGCCAGCAGCCCCGGACTAACGGGGATCCAAGAGACCCAGTACTTC. Its translation: CASSPGLTGIQETQYF.